This T cell receptor beta chain was found in a study of CD8 T cells in Susac syndrome. Reverse transcription used roughly 0.5 to 1 ug RNA and random hexamers. TCRdb ran MiXCR on the immunoSEQ multiplex PCR reads and lists one entry per CDR3 protein. The table lists approximately 210,000 distinct CDR3 sequences, 94% of them singletons. This CDR3 region has 12 residues. In germline, CDR1 is MDHEN, CDR2 SYDVKM. CD8+ and CD4+ T cells from blood underwent TCR beta sequencing, which was carried out in a high-throughput format. The source of this sequence is a human donor with Susac syndrome. The sequenced sample was CD4+ T cells from PBMCs. The rearrangement joins TRBV28 to TRBJ1-2, with TRBD1 as a possible D gene (5 bases). The CDR3 spells CVAGTTRGGYTF. CDR3 in DNA: TGTGTGGCGGGGACCACCCGAGGGGGCTACACCTTC.